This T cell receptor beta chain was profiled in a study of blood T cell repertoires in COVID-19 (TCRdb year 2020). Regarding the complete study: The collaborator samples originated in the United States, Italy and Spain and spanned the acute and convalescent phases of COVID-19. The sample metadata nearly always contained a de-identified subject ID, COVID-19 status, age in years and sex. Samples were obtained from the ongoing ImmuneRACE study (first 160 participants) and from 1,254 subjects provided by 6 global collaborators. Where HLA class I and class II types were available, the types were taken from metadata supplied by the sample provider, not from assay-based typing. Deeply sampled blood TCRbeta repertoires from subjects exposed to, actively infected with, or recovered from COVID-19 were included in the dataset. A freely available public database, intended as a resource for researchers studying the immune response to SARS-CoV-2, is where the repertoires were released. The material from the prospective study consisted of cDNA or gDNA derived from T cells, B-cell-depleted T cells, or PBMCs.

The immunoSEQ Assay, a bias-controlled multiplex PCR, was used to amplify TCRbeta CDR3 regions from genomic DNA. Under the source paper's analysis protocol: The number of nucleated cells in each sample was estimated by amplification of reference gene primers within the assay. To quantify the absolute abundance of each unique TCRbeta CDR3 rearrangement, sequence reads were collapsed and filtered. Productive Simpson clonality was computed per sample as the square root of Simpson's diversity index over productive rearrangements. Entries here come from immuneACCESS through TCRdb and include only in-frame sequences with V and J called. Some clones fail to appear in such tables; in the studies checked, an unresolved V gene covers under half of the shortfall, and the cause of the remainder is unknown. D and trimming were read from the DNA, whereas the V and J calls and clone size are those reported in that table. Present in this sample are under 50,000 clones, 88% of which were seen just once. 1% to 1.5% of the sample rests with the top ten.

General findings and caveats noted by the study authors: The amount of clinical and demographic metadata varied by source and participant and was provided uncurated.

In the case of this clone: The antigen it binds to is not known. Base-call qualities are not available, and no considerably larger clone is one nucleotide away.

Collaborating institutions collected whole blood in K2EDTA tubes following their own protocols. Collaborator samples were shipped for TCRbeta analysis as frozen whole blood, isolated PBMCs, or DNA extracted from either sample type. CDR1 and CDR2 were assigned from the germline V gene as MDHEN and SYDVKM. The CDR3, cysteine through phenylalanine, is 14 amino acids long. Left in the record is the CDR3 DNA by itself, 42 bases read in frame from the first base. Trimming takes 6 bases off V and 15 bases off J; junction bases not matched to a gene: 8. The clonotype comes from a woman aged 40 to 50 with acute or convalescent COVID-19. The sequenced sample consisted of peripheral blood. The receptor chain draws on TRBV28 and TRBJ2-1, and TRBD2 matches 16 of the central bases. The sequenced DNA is TGTGCCAGCAGGACCGGGACTAGCGGGAGGGCCGGGTTCTTC. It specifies CASRTGTSGRAGFF.